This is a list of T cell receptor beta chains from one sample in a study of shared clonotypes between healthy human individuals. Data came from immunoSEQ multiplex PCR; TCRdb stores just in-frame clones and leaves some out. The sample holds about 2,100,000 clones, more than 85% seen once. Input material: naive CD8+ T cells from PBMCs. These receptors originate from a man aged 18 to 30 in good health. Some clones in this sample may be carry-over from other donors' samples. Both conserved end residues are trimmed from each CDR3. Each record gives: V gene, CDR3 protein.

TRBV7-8	ASSLDHTDTQY
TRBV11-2	ASSLGPTWLYGYT
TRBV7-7	ASSLDAGGGNTIY
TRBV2	ASSEDGGITGELF
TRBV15	ATSRAPIPGQGATGNTIY
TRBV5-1	ASSLDDSNEQF
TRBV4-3	ASSQSTKPSYEQY
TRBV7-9	ASSLPDRGRDLYQETQY
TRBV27	ASSLEGGTGGYFGNQPQH
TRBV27	ASSFGPSGELF
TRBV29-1	SVEEIKDSSYNEQF
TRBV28	ASSLGIFRGETQY
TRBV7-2	ASSLARGYTNTGELF
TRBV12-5	ASGPAFRTDTQY
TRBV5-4	ASSVLDTEAF
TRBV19	ASALAGSYEQY
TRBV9	ASSVGAEDTQY
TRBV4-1	ASSQLMTFGTGANEQF
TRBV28	ASSFVQQGAYEQY
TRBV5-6	ASSLGDSGANVLT
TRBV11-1	ASSIYNEQF
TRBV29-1	SGRSGLAGGGEQF
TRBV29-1	SVVGLGVSSYEQY
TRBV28	ASSFPYRATQY
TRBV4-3	ASSQDPAGSSYEQY
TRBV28	ASSFSQNEQY
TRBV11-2	ASSPRGTGSEQY
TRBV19	ASSIRDRERDEQY
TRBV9	ASSRSLTVLSGANVLT
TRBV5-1	ASSPSLGREGRHEQF
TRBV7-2	ASSSRDRVYEQY
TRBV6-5	ASSYTGLRETQY
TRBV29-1	SVTGSPPLSYGYT
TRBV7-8	ASSPNPRGYEQF
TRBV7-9	ASSPTSSEQY
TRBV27	ASSPPGLASYEQY
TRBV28	ASSLPGDRGYEQY
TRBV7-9	ASSRAGLAGGTYTDTQY
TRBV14	ASSQVFARTDTQY
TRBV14	ASSPQLSGFSYNEQF
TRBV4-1	ASSQGGRTRDGYT
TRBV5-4	ASSLAGDPGNEQF
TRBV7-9	ASSSTRQGAHEQY
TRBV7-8	ASSAGTGSYNEQF
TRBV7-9	ASSPGTSGSYEQY
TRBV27	ASSLLIGQANTEAF